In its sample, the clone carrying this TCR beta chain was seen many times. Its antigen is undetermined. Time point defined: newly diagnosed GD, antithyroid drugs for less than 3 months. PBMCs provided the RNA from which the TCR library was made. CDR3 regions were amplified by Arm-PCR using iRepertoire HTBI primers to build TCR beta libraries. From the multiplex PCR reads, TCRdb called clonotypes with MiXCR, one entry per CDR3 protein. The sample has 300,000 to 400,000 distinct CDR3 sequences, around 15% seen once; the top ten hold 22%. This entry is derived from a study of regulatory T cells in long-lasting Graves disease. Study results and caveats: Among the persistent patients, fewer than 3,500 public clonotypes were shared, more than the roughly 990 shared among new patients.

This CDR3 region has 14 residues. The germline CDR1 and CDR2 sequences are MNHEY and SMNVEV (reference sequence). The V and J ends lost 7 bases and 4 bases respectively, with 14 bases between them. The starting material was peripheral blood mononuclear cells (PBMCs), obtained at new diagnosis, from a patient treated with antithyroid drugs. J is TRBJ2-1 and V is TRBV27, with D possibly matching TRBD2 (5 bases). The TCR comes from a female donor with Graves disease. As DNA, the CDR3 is TGTGCCAGCACCTCTCGAGCGGCTTACAATGAGCAGTTCTTC. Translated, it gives CASTSRAAYNEQFF.